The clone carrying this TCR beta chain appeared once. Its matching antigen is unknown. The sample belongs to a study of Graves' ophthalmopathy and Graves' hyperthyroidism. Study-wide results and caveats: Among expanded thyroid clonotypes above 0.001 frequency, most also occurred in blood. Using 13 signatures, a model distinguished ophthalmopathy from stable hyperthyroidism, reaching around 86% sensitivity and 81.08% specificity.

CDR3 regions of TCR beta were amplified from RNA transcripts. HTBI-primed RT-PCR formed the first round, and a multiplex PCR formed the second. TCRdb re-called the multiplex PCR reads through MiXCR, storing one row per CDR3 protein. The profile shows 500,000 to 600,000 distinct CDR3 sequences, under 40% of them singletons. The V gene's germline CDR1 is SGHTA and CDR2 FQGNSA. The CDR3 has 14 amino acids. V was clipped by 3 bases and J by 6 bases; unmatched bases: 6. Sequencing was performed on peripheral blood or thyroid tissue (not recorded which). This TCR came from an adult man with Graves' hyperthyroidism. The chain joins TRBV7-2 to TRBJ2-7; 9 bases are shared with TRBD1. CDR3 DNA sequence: TGTGCCAGCAGCTTCTACCGGACAGGGGCCGAGCAGTACTTC. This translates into CASSFYRTGAEQYF.